Following are 30 T cell receptor beta chains from one sample sequenced in a study of PD-1 blockade in classical Hodgkin lymphoma. Clones were sequenced by immunoSEQ multiplex PCR, and TCRdb holds only the in-frame ones, with some missing. This sample carries about 24,000 clones, about four fifths of them seen once, and the ten largest clones take 20% to 25%. This sample's time point: cycle 4 day 1 (C4D1), after 5 to 7 weeks of nivolumab. Relapse was seen in all patients after autologous stem cell transplantation, and brentuximab vedotin exposure was variable. Source: peripheral blood mononuclear cells (PBMCs), taken before the fourth cycle of nivolumab. These TCRs come from a human donor with classical Hodgkin lymphoma.

The chain combines TRBV18 with TRBJ2-1, with 7 bases identical to TRBD1. The CDR3 has 16 residues. After removal of 5 bases from V and 3 bases from J, the junction contained 10 bases not matched to a gene. The germline CDR1 and CDR2 sequences are KGHSH and LQKENI. The CDR3 protein is CASSATQTGHYNEQFF. The CDR3 bases are TGTGCCAGCTCAGCGACTCAGACAGGGCACTACAATGAGCAGTTCTTC. Filled out from reference TRBV18 and TRBJ2-1, the complete variable domain reads NAGVMQNPRHLVRRRGQEARLRCSPMKGHSHVYWYRQLPEEGLKFMVYLQKENIIDESGMPKERFSAEFPKEGPSILRIQQVVRGDSAAYFCASSATQTGHYNEQFFGPGTRLTVL.

The gene calls are TRBV10-1 and TRBJ2-3, with D maybe TRBD2 (5 bases). Trimming cost V 4 bases and J 2 bases, with 10 bases left between them. Germline CDR1 WNHNN, CDR2 SYGVQD (reference sequence). There are 14 residues in the CDR3. This CDR3 is CASSVGSTTDTQYF. CDR3 sequence (DNA): TGCGCCAGCAGTGTAGGGAGCACCACAGATACGCAGTATTTT.

The chain carries TRBV28 and TRBJ1-2; possibly TRBD1 for D (5 bases). The CDR3 consists of 15 residues. Germline V CDR1 and CDR2: MDHEN, SYDVKM. V was cut by 2 bases and J by 4 bases, with 14 bases left in between. Written as DNA, the CDR3 is TGTGCCAGCAGTTTAGAGCAGGGCGGAGGCTATGGCTACACCTTC. Residues: CASSLEQGGGYGYTF.

V is TRBV7-2 and J is TRBJ2-1; tentatively, D is TRBD1 (6 bases). Per the germline V gene, CDR1 is SGHTA and CDR2 is FQGNSA. V lost 2 bases and J lost 0, with 14 bases in between. The CDR3 spans 17 residues. The CDR3 reads CASSLMGAQSSYNEQFF. In nucleotides, the CDR3 is TGTGCCAGCAGCTTAATGGGGGCACAGAGCTCCTACAATGAGCAGTTCTTC.

The J gene is TRBJ2-3, the V gene TRBV9; D might be TRBD1 or TRBD2, each matching 5 bases. The CDR3 runs to 15 residues. V was pared by 0 bases and J by 2 bases, with 10 bases between. Germline CDR1 reads SGDLS; CDR2 reads YYNGEE. CDR3: CASSVGPGPTDTQYF. CDR3 nucleotides: TGTGCCAGCAGCGTAGGTCCGGGACCCACAGATACGCAGTATTTT.

The chain has TRBV5-1 and TRBJ2-7; D may be TRBD2 (6 bases). Germline V CDR1 and CDR2: SGHRS, YFSETQ. The CDR3 has 15 residues. Between the trimmed V and J ends, which lost 4 bases and 6 bases, there was a span of 20 bases. DNA for the CDR3: TGCGCCAGCAGCCTGGAGGGGCTAGGGGTAAGCGAGCAGTACTTC. Protein product: CASSLEGLGVSEQYF.

The genes are TRBV11-3 and TRBJ2-2, with TRBD2 identical over 9 bases. The germline CDR1 and CDR2 sequences are SGHNT and YENEEA. The CDR3 contains 15 residues. After removal of 4 bases from V and 4 bases from J, the junction contained 4 bases not matched to a gene. This CDR3 is CASSSSGGSTGELFF. CDR3 in DNA: TGTGCCAGCAGCTCGAGCGGGGGGAGCACCGGGGAGCTGTTTTTT.

This chain uses TRBV4-1 with TRBJ2-3; 7 bases align to TRBD1. After removal of 2 bases from V and 0 bases from J, the junction contained 5 bases not matched to a gene. The V gene's germline CDR1 is MGHRA and CDR2 YSYEKL. This CDR3 has 16 amino acids. The CDR3 loop is CASSQPHRGSTDTQYF. DNA for the CDR3: TGCGCCAGCAGCCAACCCCACAGGGGAAGCACAGATACGCAGTATTTT.

V is TRBV13 and J is TRBJ1-6, with TRBD1 identical over 11 bases. CDR3 size: 17 residues. CDR1 and CDR2 from the germline V gene are PRHDT and FYEKMQ (reference sequence). The junction had 4 bases not matched to a gene; V was cut back by 0 bases and J by 6 bases. The CDR3 here is CASSLGDRGRSNSPLHF. The CDR3 DNA is TGTGCCAGCAGCTTAGGGGACAGGGGGCGTAGTAATTCACCCCTCCACTTT. Filled out from reference TRBV13 and TRBJ1-6, the complete variable domain reads AAGVIQSPRHLIKEKRETATLKCYPIPRHDTVYWYQQGPGQDPQFLISFYEKMQSDKGSIPDRFSAQQFSDYHSELNMSSLELGDSALYFCASSLGDRGRSNSPLHFGNGTRLTVT.

The V gene is TRBV9, the J gene TRBJ2-4; no definite D call. Looked up from germline, CDR1 is SGDLS and CDR2 is YYNGEE. The CDR3 spans 16 residues. V was clipped by 3 bases and J by 3 bases, with 16 bases between them. The CDR3 region is CASSAGPSPVKNIQYF. DNA for the CDR3: TGTGCCAGCAGCGCTGGACCGTCCCCGGTCAAAAACATTCAGTACTTC.

Comments on this clone: The sample carries other DNA sequences with the same CDR3. Here the CDR3 DNA reads TGTGCCAGCAGTAGGAACACTGAAGCTTTCTTT. Encoded protein: CASSRNTEAFF. The chain uses TRBV28 and TRBJ1-1, with unresolved D. Germline V gives CDR1 MDHEN, CDR2 SYDVKM. Trimming cost V 5 bases and J 1 base, with 2 bases left between them. The CDR3 covers 11 residues.

The genes are TRBV30 and TRBJ2-2; no definite D call. The CDR3 covers 14 residues. Between the trimmed V and J ends, which lost 2 bases and 7 bases, there was a span of 14 bases. The V gene's germline CDR1 is GTSNPN and CDR2 SVGIG (reference sequence). CDR3 DNA sequence: TGTGCCTGGAGTTCCGGGCTCCAAGGCGGGGAGCTGTTTTTT. Its translation: CAWSSGLQGGELFF.

The V call is TRBV29-1, the J call TRBJ2-1; 11 bases fit TRBD2. Germline V lookup: CDR1 SQVTM, CDR2 ANQGSEA. The CDR3 runs to 20 residues. The ends lost 0 bases at V and 2 bases at J; junction bases unmatched: 15. CDR3: CSVEDLVRSGTSGTYNEQFF. The CDR3 bases are TGCAGCGTTGAAGATCTCGTTAGGTCTGGGACTAGCGGTACCTACAATGAGCAGTTCTTC.

CDR3 loop: CASGRARGGGDTQYF. The CDR3 DNA reads as TGTGCCAGTGGCCGAGCACGGGGGGGCGGGGATACGCAGTATTTT. This rearrangement joins TRBV19 to TRBJ2-3; 8 bases are shared with TRBD2. Trimming removed 8 bases from V and 6 bases from J; junction bases left unmatched: 13. This CDR3 is 15 amino acids long. In germline, CDR1 is LNHDA, CDR2 SQIVND (reference sequence).

This CDR3 reads CASSNIKDQPQHF. CDR3 coding DNA: TGTGCCAGCAGTAATATAAAGGATCAGCCCCAGCATTTT. The chain joins TRBV28 to TRBJ1-5; D remains unclear. The length of the CDR3 is 13 residues. Germline CDR1 and CDR2: MDHEN and SYDVKM. V was trimmed by 5 bases and J by 5 bases, leaving 10 bases between them.

The chain joins TRBV10-3 to TRBJ2-2; a possible D gene is TRBD1 (6 bases). Germline V lookup: CDR1 ENHRY, CDR2 SYGVKD. This CDR3 contains 15 residues. The V gene lost 2 bases and the J gene lost 2 bases, with 9 bases spanning the gap. CDR3 protein: CAISEGTPNTGELFF. The DNA for the CDR3 is TGTGCCATCAGTGAGGGGACACCTAACACCGGGGAGCTGTTTTTT.

By proportion, this clone is medium-sized. The CDR3 DNA reads TGTGCCAGTAGTTTGGCACCCCCCGACAACGGGGCGGGGGAGACCCAGTACTTC. As protein: CASSLAPPDNGAGETQYF. The V call is TRBV19, the J call TRBJ2-5, with a possible D match to TRBD2 (6 bases). The germline V gene encodes CDR1 LNHDA and CDR2 SQIVND (reference sequence). The CDR3 length is 18 residues. V lost 5 bases to trimming and J lost 5 bases, with 27 bases between them. Full variable domain (missing parts from reference TRBV19 and TRBJ2-5): DGGITQSPKYLFRKEGQNVTLSCEQNLNHDAMYWYRQDPGQGLRLIYYSQIVNDFQKGDIAEGYSVSREKKESFPLTVTSAQKNPTAFYLCASSLAPPDNGAGETQYFGPGTRLLVL.

This clone has more than one count but fewer than ten. The V gene is TRBV7-9, the J gene TRBJ1-1, with D unresolved. V shed 2 bases and J shed 0 bases, with 10 bases lying between them. The CDR3 spans 15 residues. Germline V lookup: CDR1 SEHNR, CDR2 FQNEAQ (reference sequence). The CDR3 sequence: CASSLFNPMNTEAFF. CDR3 in DNA: TGTGCCAGCAGCTTATTTAACCCCATGAACACTGAAGCTTTCTTT.

This sequence joins TRBV11-3 and TRBJ2-7; 8 bases are a match to TRBD1. Germline CDR1 is SGHNT and CDR2 is YENEEA. The CDR3 runs 18 residues. J lost 3 bases, V lost 5 bases, and 18 bases had no gene match. Here the CDR3 reads CASSPTGSRGLPFYEQYF. In nucleotides, the CDR3 is TGTGCCAGCAGCCCCACCGGGAGCAGGGGGCTACCTTTCTACGAGCAGTACTTC.

The chain links TRBV9 to TRBJ1-6; D unclear. The CDR3 is 12 residues long. Germline V gives CDR1 SGDLS, CDR2 YYNGEE. Between the trimmed V and J ends, which lost 0 bases and 7 bases, there was a span of 2 bases. CDR3: CASSVGNSPLHF. CDR3 coding DNA: TGTGCCAGCAGCGTAGGGAATTCACCCCTCCACTTT.

This clone appeared once. The chain uses TRBV30 and TRBJ1-4; the D is unclear. This CDR3 spans 15 amino acids. The ends were cut back, 3 bases at V and 4 bases at J, with 15 bases in the middle. Germline CDR1 GTSNPN, CDR2 SVGIG (reference sequence). This CDR3 is CAWRGIGPDNEKLFF. The CDR3 DNA follows: TGTGCCTGGAGAGGAATAGGGCCGGATAATGAAAAACTGTTTTTT.

This sequence joins TRBV9 and TRBJ2-2; TRBD2 agrees at 8 bases. The CDR3 loop spans 17 amino acids. Unmatched junction bases numbered 8, after V lost 0 bases and J lost 4 bases. The germline V gene has CDR1 SGDLS and CDR2 YYNGEE. The CDR3 protein is CASSVGVAGRSTGELFF. CDR3 nucleotides: TGTGCCAGCAGCGTAGGGGTAGCGGGGCGATCCACCGGGGAGCTGTTTTTT. The whole variable domain, filled in from reference TRBV9 and TRBJ2-2, reads DSGVTQTPKHLITATGQRVTLRCSPRSGDLSVYWYQQSLDQGLQFLIQYYNGEERAKGNILERFSAQQFPDLHSELNLSSLELGDSALYFCASSVGVAGRSTGELFFGEGSRLTVL.

The CDR3 spells CASSTDRGSSYNSPLHF. CDR3 bases: TGTGCCAGCAGCACCGACAGGGGAAGCTCCTATAATTCACCCCTCCACTTT. The J gene is TRBJ1-6, the V gene TRBV2, with 8 bases fitting TRBD1. V lost 6 bases, J lost 0 bases, and 7 bases stayed unmatched. This CDR3 has 17 amino acids. Germline V gives CDR1 SNHLY, CDR2 FYNNEI.

V gene TRBV11-2 combines with J gene TRBJ2-1; 8 positions match TRBD2. The junction had 20 bases not matched to a gene; V was cut back by 6 bases and J by 10 bases. CDR3 length: 17 amino acids. Germline CDR1 reads SGHAT; CDR2 reads FQNNGV. This CDR3 reads CASSFLAGRLNYKEQFF. The DNA of the CDR3 is TGTGCCAGCAGTTTTCTAGCGGGCAGGCTAAACTATAAAGAGCAGTTCTTC.

The rearrangement links TRBV13 to TRBJ2-3, with 7 nucleotides matching TRBD1. Germline loops: CDR1 PRHDT, CDR2 FYEKMQ (reference sequence). This CDR3 spans 16 amino acids. V gave up 3 bases and J gave up 1 base; unmatched junction bases: 7. For the CDR3, the DNA is TGTGCCAGCAGCTTCCCGCCGGGACAGCGCACAGATACGCAGTATTTT. It encodes CASSFPPGQRTDTQYF.

The rearrangement uses TRBV7-7 and TRBJ2-2; no firm D call. V lost 3 bases and J 5 bases, leaving 16 bases between the germline ends. Per germline, CDR1 SSHAT and CDR2 FNYEAQ (reference sequence). The CDR3 is 16 residues long. The CDR3, as DNA: TGTGCCAGCAGCTTGGATGATTCGGCCGGAACCGGGGAGCTGTTTTTT. Its protein product is CASSLDDSAGTGELFF. Supplemented by reference TRBV7-7 and TRBJ2-2, the full variable domain reads GAGVSQSPRYKVTKRGQDVTLRCDPISSHATLYWYQQALGQGPEFLTYFNYEAQPDKSGLPSDRFSAERPEGSISTLTIQRTEQRDSAMYRCASSLDDSAGTGELFFGEGSRLTVL.

The chain is built from TRBV5-1 and TRBJ2-3, with D tentatively TRBD1 (5 bases). This CDR3 has 16 amino acids. CDR1 is SGHRS, CDR2 YFSETQ, per germline. V was shortened by 0 bases and J by 1 base, with 12 bases between the two germline ends. CDR3 protein: CASSLVGRAGTDTQYF. CDR3 in DNA: TGCGCCAGCAGCTTGGTTGGCAGGGCGGGCACAGATACGCAGTATTTT.

The gene calls are TRBV6-1 and TRBJ1-5; the match to TRBD1 covers 8 bases. The CDR3 totals 14 residues. With 3 bases clipped from V and 6 bases from J, the junction kept 4 bases outside the gene matches. Looked up from germline, CDR1 is MNHNS and CDR2 is SASEGT. The CDR3 DNA reads TGTGCCAGCAGTGAGACAGGGGTGGGTCAGCCCCAGCATTTT. Protein product: CASSETGVGQPQHF.

The chain is built from TRBV28 and TRBJ2-1, with 10 bases identical to TRBD2. V gave up 3 bases and J gave up 0 bases; unmatched junction bases: 5. This CDR3 spans 17 amino acids. CDR1 is MDHEN and CDR2 is SYDVKM in the germline V gene. DNA of the CDR3: TGTGCCAGCAGTTTTGCGGCTAGCGGGAGCTCCTACAATGAGCAGTTCTTC. Its protein product is CASSFAASGSSYNEQFF. Full variable domain (rest looked up from reference TRBV28 and TRBJ2-1): DVKVTQSSRYLVKRTGEKVFLECVQDMDHENMFWYRQDPGLGLRLIYFSYDVKMKEKGDIPEGYSVSREKKERFSLILESASTNQTSMYLCASSFAASGSSYNEQFFGPGTRLTVL.

As concerns this clone: The junction does not match germline at one end; this may be a read error. V gene TRBV5-4 combines with J gene TRBJ2-1, with a tentative D call TRBD2 (6 bases). Germline CDR1 reads SGHNT; CDR2 reads YYREEE (reference sequence). There are 13 residues in the CDR3. As DNA, the CDR3 is TGTGCCAGCAGCTTGGTATCGCACGATGAGCGGGTCTTC. It encodes CASSLVSHDERVF.